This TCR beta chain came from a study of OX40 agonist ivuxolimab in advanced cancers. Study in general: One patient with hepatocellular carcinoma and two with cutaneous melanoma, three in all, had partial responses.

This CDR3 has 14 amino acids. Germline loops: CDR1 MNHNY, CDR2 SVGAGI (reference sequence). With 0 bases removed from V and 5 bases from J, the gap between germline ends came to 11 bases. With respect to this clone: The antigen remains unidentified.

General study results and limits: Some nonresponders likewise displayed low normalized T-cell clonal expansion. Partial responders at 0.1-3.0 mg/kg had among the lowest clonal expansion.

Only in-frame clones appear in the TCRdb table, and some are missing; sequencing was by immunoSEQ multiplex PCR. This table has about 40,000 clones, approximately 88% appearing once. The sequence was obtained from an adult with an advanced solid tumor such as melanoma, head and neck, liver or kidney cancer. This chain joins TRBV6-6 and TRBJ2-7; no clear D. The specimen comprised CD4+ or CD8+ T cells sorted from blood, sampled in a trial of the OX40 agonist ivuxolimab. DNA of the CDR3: TGTGCCAGCAGTTACTCTCCCCAAATGGACGAGCAGTACTTC. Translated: CASSYSPQMDEQYF.